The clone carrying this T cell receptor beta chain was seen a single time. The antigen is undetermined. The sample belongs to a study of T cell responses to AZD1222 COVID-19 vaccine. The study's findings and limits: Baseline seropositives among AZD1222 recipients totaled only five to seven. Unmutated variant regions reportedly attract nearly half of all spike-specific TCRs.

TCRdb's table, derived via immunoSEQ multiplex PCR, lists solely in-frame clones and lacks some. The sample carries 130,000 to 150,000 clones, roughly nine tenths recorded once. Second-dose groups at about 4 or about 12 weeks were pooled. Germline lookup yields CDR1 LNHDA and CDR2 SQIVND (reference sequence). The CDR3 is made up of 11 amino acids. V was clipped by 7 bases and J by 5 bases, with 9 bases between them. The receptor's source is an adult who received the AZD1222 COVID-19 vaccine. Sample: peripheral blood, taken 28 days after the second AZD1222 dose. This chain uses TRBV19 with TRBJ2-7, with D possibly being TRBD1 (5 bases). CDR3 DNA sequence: TGTGCCAGTAAGGCAGGGCACGAGCAGTACTTC. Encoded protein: CASKAGHEQYF.